The 31 T cell receptor beta chains in this list originate from one sample, sequenced in a study of cytomegalovirus exposure and HLA in healthy donors. A multiplex PCR was run with 60 Vbeta primers and 13 Jbeta primers. The method was immunoSEQ multiplex PCR; TCRdb's version includes in-frame clones alone and lacks a portion of them. Of over 65,000 clones listed, 75% are singletons. Sequenced sample: PBMCs. The receptors here all came from a man between 60 and 75 years old in good health and CMV-seropositive.

This clone was counted a single time. The V gene is TRBV19, the J gene TRBJ2-2; possible D gene TRBD1, 6 bases. This CDR3 spans 13 amino acids. Germline lookup yields CDR1 LNHDA and CDR2 SQIVND (reference sequence). V was clipped by 3 bases and J by 5 bases, with 7 bases between them. The CDR3, as DNA: TGTGCCAGTAGTATCCAGGGGACCGGGGAGCTGTTTTTT. It codes for CASSIQGTGELFF.

This chain joins TRBV27 and TRBJ2-1; a weak D match, TRBD1 (6 bases). Per germline, CDR1 MNHEY and CDR2 SMNVEV (reference sequence). This CDR3 spans 13 amino acids. V gave up 3 bases and J gave up 9 bases, with 12 bases separating them. The CDR3 here is CASSFDRFGEQFF. As DNA, the CDR3 is TGTGCCAGCAGTTTTGACAGGTTCGGTGAGCAGTTCTTC.

V and J are TRBV5-1 and TRBJ2-2; TRBD2 is a possible D gene (6 bases). Trimming pared 2 bases from V and 6 bases from J, leaving 17 bases between. The CDR3 has 16 residues. The germline gives CDR1 SGHRS, CDR2 YFSETQ. The chain's CDR3 is CASSFDGTSTAGELFF. DNA of the CDR3: TGCGCCAGCAGCTTCGACGGGACTTCGACGGCCGGGGAGCTGTTTTTT.

Only a few counts were recorded for this clone. The chain couples TRBV6-5 to TRBJ2-3; 14 nucleotides match TRBD2. Germline V gene data show CDR1 as MNHEY and CDR2 as SVGAGI. The trim removed 0 bases at V and 8 bases at J, leaving 4 bases unmatched. The CDR3 contains 16 residues. Here the CDR3 reads CASSYSQGLAGVTQYF. In nucleotides, the CDR3 is TGTGCCAGCAGTTACTCACAGGGACTAGCGGGAGTTACGCAGTATTTT.

This chain uses TRBV6-1 with TRBJ1-1; D is unresolved. The CDR3 is made up of 14 amino acids. Trimming cost V 4 bases and J 0 bases, with 9 bases left between them. The germline V gene encodes CDR1 MNHNS and CDR2 SASEGT. The CDR3 DNA follows: TGTGCCAGCAGTGCCCTAGGAATGAACACTGAAGCTTTCTTT. Its protein is CASSALGMNTEAFF.

This chain joins TRBV6-1 and TRBJ2-1; TRBD2 matches at 7 bases. CDR1 and CDR2 (germline): MNHNS, SASEGT. The CDR3 runs to 15 residues. Trimming took 3 bases from V and 5 from J; bases not matched to a gene: 7. The CDR3, as DNA: TGTGCCAGCAGTGACGGGGGGACTGGAAACAATGAGCAGTTCTTC. Encoded protein: CASSDGGTGNNEQFF.

This clone has only a few counts. This chain joins TRBV4-2 and TRBJ2-7, with D tentatively TRBD2 (6 bases). The CDR3 loop spans 16 amino acids. Trimming took 0 bases from V and 8 from J, leaving 20 bases between them. In germline, CDR1 is LGHNA, CDR2 YNFKEQ. CDR3 sequence: CASSQDIGTRTMQQYF. The CDR3 nucleotides are TGTGCCAGCAGCCAAGATATAGGGACTCGAACTATGCAGCAGTACTTC.

This clone has more than one count but fewer than ten. The rearrangement joins TRBV5-6 to TRBJ1-2; TRBD1 agrees at 8 bases. The trim removed 0 bases at V and 3 bases at J, leaving 4 bases unmatched. The germline V gene has CDR1 SGHDT and CDR2 YYEEEE. The CDR3 length is 15 residues. DNA of the CDR3: TGTGCCAGCAGCTTGGGCCCAGGGGGCCACTATGGCTACACCTTC. Translated, it gives CASSLGPGGHYGYTF.

This clone has only a few counts. The rearrangement uses TRBV5-1 and TRBJ1-2; 7 bases align to TRBD1. Germline lookup yields CDR1 SGHRS and CDR2 YFSETQ. This CDR3 is built from 16 residues. V was clipped by 4 bases and J by 2 bases; unmatched bases: 11. The CDR3 DNA is TGCGCCAGCAGCCTTTCCTTAACAGGGGTGAACTATGGCTACACCTTC. This sequence encodes CASSLSLTGVNYGYTF.

CDR3 sequence: CASSFDGQGKYSNQPQHF. In DNA form, the CDR3 reads TGCGCCAGCAGCTTCGATGGACAGGGGAAATATAGCAATCAGCCCCAGCATTTT. This chain connects TRBV5-1 to TRBJ1-5, with TRBD1 matching 9 bases. CDR3 length equals 18 residues. Germline V CDR1 and CDR2: SGHRS, YFSETQ. After removal of 2 bases from V and 0 bases from J, the junction contained 9 bases not matched to a gene. Full variable domain (missing parts from reference TRBV5-1 and TRBJ1-5): KAGVTQTPRYLIKTRGQQVTLSCSPISGHRSVSWYQQTPGQGLQFLFEYFSETQRNKGNFPGRFSGRQFSNSRSEMNVSTLELGDSALYLCASSFDGQGKYSNQPQHFGDGTRLSIL.

J is TRBJ2-7 and V is TRBV6-1; TRBD1 aligns across 7 bases. The V and J ends lost 0 bases and 2 bases, in that order; junction bases with no gene match: 1. CDR1 is MNHNS, CDR2 SASEGT, per germline. This CDR3 has 14 residues. The CDR3 sequence is CASSEADRAYEQYF. The CDR3 nucleotides read TGTGCCAGCAGTGAAGCAGACAGGGCCTACGAGCAGTACTTC.

This clone was detected only once. The chain couples TRBV2 to TRBJ1-2, with 7 bases lining up with TRBD1. This CDR3 comprises 14 residues. The V gene's germline CDR1 is SNHLY and CDR2 FYNNEI. J gave up 8 bases and V 4 bases, and 10 bases lay outside the gene matches. The CDR3 sequence is CASSGHRGVEGYTF. The CDR3 DNA sequence: TGTGCCAGCAGTGGGCACAGGGGAGTTGAAGGCTACACCTTC. Based on the CDR3 plus reference TRBV2 and TRBJ1-2, the full variable domain is EPEVTQTPSHQVTQMGQEVILRCVPISNHLYFYWYRQILGQKVEFLVSFYNNEISEKSEIFDDQFSVERPDGSNFTLKIRSTKLEDSAMYFCASSGHRGVEGYTFGSGTRLTVV.

This clone was detected only a few times. The chain joins TRBV5-6 to TRBJ2-7; TRBD2 aligns across 9 bases. CDR3 size: 14 residues. Trimming took 4 bases from V and 2 from J; bases not matched to a gene: 4. CDR1 is SGHDT, CDR2 YYEEEE, per germline. CDR3: CASSRLAVAYEQYF. The CDR3 nucleotides are TGTGCCAGCAGCCGACTAGCGGTAGCCTACGAGCAGTACTTC.

The chain couples TRBV5-1 to TRBJ1-1, with D perhaps matching TRBD1 (6 bases). Germline CDR1 is SGHRS and CDR2 is YFSETQ. The CDR3 length is 15 residues. Trimming left V 4 bases short and J 1 base short, with 14 bases between. DNA for the CDR3: TGCGCCAGCAGCGGGGGGGGCATCCAGAACACTGAAGCTTTCTTT. Amino acids: CASSGGGIQNTEAFF.

Turning to this clone: The conserved closing phenylalanine or tryptophan is absent in this CDR3, likely reflecting a read error. The chain recombines TRBV5-4 with TRBJ2-7, with TRBD1 as a possible D gene (5 bases). The length of the CDR3 is 14 residues. V dropped 4 bases and J dropped 0 bases, with 11 bases sitting between them. Germline CDR1 is SGHNT and CDR2 is YYREEE (reference sequence). CDR3 residues: CASSPVQGSYEQYL. Here the CDR3 DNA reads TGTGCCAGCAGCCCGGTCCAGGGCTCCTACGAGCAGTACCTC.

The chain couples TRBV6-5 to TRBJ1-4; D uncertain. The CDR3 runs 15 residues. Per germline, CDR1 MNHEY and CDR2 SVGAGI. V lost 3 bases to trimming and J lost 7 bases, with 15 bases between them. The CDR3 bases are TGTGCCAGCAGTTATAGAGGGCAAGGAAGTGAAAAACTGTTTTTT. This sequence encodes CASSYRGQGSEKLFF.

The chain employs TRBV5-8 and TRBJ1-4, with 9 bases aligning to TRBD1. From germline, CDR1 is SGHTS and CDR2 YDEGEE. There are 14 residues in the CDR3. Unmatched junction bases numbered 7, after V lost 5 bases and J lost 8 bases. The CDR3 spells CASSRGQGGEKLFF. The CDR3 region has the DNA TGTGCCAGCAGTCGGGGACAGGGCGGAGAAAAACTGTTTTTT.

This chain uses TRBV10-2 with TRBJ2-7; 8 nucleotides agree with TRBD2. The V segment lost 7 bases and the J segment 0 bases; nucleotides outside the gene matches: 2. The CDR3 has 13 amino acids. The germline CDR1 and CDR2 sequences are WSHSY and SAAADI. For the CDR3, the DNA is TGCGCCAGCAAAACTAGCGGCTCCTACGAGCAGTACTTC. Amino acid sequence: CASKTSGSYEQYF.

This clone showed up just a few times. V is TRBV6-5 and J is TRBJ2-1, with 11 bases fitting TRBD1. Germline V gives CDR1 MNHEY, CDR2 SVGAGI. This CDR3 has 16 residues. With V trimmed by 2 bases and J by 7 bases, 7 bases remained unmatched. CDR3 nucleotides: TGTGCCAGCAGTTACCGTAGGACAGGGGGCGAAAATGAGCAGTTCTTC. Translating it yields CASSYRRTGGENEQFF.

This sequence joins TRBV2 and TRBJ2-3; D gene unclear. Germline V gene data show CDR1 as SNHLY and CDR2 as FYNNEI. The CDR3 extends over 15 amino acids. Trimming stripped 0 bases from V and 0 bases from J, with 7 bases between. In DNA, the CDR3 is TGTGCCAGCAGTGAAGCGGGCGTTAGCACAGATACGCAGTATTTT. This encodes CASSEAGVSTDTQYF.

This clone was recorded once. The CDR3 is CASSLRDRGPYEQYF. CDR3 nucleotides: TGTGCCAGCAGCTTAAGGGACAGGGGCCCCTACGAGCAGTACTTC. V and J are TRBV7-2 and TRBJ2-7, with TRBD1 identical over 10 bases. CDR3 length: 15 residues. Germline CDR1 is SGHTA and CDR2 is FQGNSA. J gave up 2 bases and V 2 bases, and 3 bases lay outside the gene matches. Looking up the rest from reference TRBV7-2 and TRBJ2-7 gives the full variable domain: GAGVSQSPSNKVTEKGKDVELRCDPISGHTALYWYRQSLGQGLEFLIYFQGNSAPDKSGLPSDRFSAERTGGSVSTLTIQRTQQEDSAVYLCASSLRDRGPYEQYFGPGTRLTVT.

The chain links TRBV27 to TRBJ1-4, with D tentatively TRBD1 (5 bases). Per germline, CDR1 MNHEY and CDR2 SMNVEV (reference sequence). This CDR3 is 15 amino acids long. V lost 3 bases and J lost 1, with 9 bases in between. The CDR3 sequence is CASSFLQGTNEKLFF. DNA of the CDR3: TGTGCCAGCAGTTTCCTTCAGGGAACTAATGAAAAACTGTTTTTT.

The V call is TRBV11-1, the J call TRBJ2-1, with 8 nucleotides matching TRBD2. Unmatched junction bases numbered 2, after V lost 1 base and J lost 0 bases. The CDR3 extends over 16 amino acids. Germline values: CDR1 SGHAT, CDR2 FQDESV (reference sequence). The CDR3 sequence: CASSLVGRGSYNEQFF. CDR3 in DNA: TGTGCCAGCAGCTTAGTCGGGAGGGGCTCCTACAATGAGCAGTTCTTC.

The sample holds a few counts of this clone. This chain joins TRBV10-3 and TRBJ2-5; D is ambiguous. V was trimmed by 2 bases and J by 5 bases, leaving 6 bases between them. This CDR3 region has 12 residues. The germline V gene has CDR1 ENHRY and CDR2 SYGVKD. The CDR3 region has the DNA TGTGCCATCAGTGAGCATGCGGAGACCCAGTACTTC. Encoded protein: CAISEHAETQYF.

J is TRBJ1-1 and V is TRBV11-3; D remains ambiguous. CDR3 size: 14 residues. Germline values: CDR1 SGHNT, CDR2 YENEEA. V was shortened by 1 base and J by 2 bases, with 8 bases between the two germline ends. The DNA for the CDR3 is TGTGCCAGCAGCTTAGGGCAGGCTAACACTGAAGCTTTCTTT. Translated: CASSLGQANTEAFF. Full variable domain (remainder filled in from reference TRBV11-3 and TRBJ1-1): EAGVVQSPRYKIIEKKQPVAFWCNPISGHNTLYWYLQNLGQGPELLIRYENEEAVDDSQLPKDRFSAERLKGVDSTLKIQPAELGDSAVYLCASSLGQANTEAFFGQGTRLTVV.

This chain connects TRBV7-6 to TRBJ2-5; TRBD2 matches at 8 bases. This CDR3 comprises 15 residues. Germline V lookup: CDR1 SGHVS, CDR2 FNYEAQ. The junction had 3 bases not matched to a gene; V was cut back by 1 base and J by 2 bases. DNA of the CDR3: TGTGCCAGCAGCTTAGAACTAGCGGCGCAAGAGACCCAGTACTTC. It specifies CASSLELAAQETQYF. The full variable domain, in which reference TRBV7-6 and TRBJ2-5 provide the parts outside the CDR3, is GAGVSQSPRYKVTKRGQDVALRCDPISGHVSLYWYRQALGQGPEFLTYFNYEAQQDKSGLPNDRFSAERPEGSISTLTIQRTEQRDSAMYRCASSLELAAQETQYFGPGTRLLVL.

This clone was counted between two and nine times. The chain has TRBV6-1 and TRBJ2-4, with a tentative D call TRBD1 (6 bases). The CDR3 length is 17 residues. The V gene lost 4 bases and the J gene lost 0 bases, with 16 bases spanning the gap. Germline V lookup: CDR1 MNHNS, CDR2 SASEGT. CDR3 DNA sequence: TGTGCCAGCAGTGCCAGGACAGCTAATTTAGCCAAAAACATTCAGTACTTC. Translated: CASSARTANLAKNIQYF.

J is TRBJ1-1 and V is TRBV6-5; D not certain. With 6 bases removed from V and 10 bases from J, the gap between germline ends came to 12 bases. Germline CDR1 is MNHEY and CDR2 is SVGAGI. CDR3 size: 11 residues. The CDR3 loop is CASSFPGGAFF. The CDR3 DNA is TGTGCCAGCAGCTTCCCGGGAGGAGCTTTCTTT.

V gene TRBV5-8 combines with J gene TRBJ1-5; D might be TRBD1 (5 bases). The CDR3 totals 15 residues. V lost 4 bases and J 1 base, leaving 12 bases between the germline ends. Germline V gives CDR1 SGHTS, CDR2 YDEGEE. CDR3 nucleotides: TGTGCCAGCAGCCCGTACAAGGGGAGCAATCAGCCCCAGCATTTT. Protein sequence: CASSPYKGSNQPQHF.

This clone was counted between two and nine times. V and J are TRBV6-4 and TRBJ2-3; possible D gene TRBD1, 6 bases. This CDR3 comprises 16 residues. From germline, CDR1 is MRHNA and CDR2 SNTAGT. V lost 6 bases, J lost 2 bases, and 18 bases lay in between. This CDR3 reads CASSATGTSPTDTQYF. CDR3 bases: TGTGCCAGCAGCGCCACAGGGACCTCCCCCACAGATACGCAGTATTTT.

The chain uses TRBV10-2 and TRBJ1-1, with TRBD1 matching over 8 bases. This CDR3 has 14 amino acids. The junction had 10 bases not matched to a gene; V was cut back by 8 bases and J by 5 bases. Germline V gene sequence: CDR1 WSHSY, CDR2 SAAADI. The CDR3 region has the DNA TGCGCCAGCGCCATACAGGGGGGGACAACTGAAGCTTTCTTT. This translates into CASAIQGGTTEAFF.